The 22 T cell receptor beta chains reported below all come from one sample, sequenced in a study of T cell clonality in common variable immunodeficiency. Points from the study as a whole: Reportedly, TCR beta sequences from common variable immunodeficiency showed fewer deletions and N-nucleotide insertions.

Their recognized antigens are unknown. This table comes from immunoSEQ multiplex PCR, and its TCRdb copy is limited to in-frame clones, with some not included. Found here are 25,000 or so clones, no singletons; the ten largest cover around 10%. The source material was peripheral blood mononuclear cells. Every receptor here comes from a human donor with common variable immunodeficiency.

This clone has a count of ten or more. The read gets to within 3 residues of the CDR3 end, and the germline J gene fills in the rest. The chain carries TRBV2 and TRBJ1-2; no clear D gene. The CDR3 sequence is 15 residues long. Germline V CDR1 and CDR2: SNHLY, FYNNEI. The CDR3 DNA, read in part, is TGTGCCAGCACTAGAACACTCGCTCCTACTCTACGC. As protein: CASTRTLAPTLR. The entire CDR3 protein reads CASTRTLAPTLRYTF. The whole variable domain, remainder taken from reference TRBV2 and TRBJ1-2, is EPEVTQTPSHQVTQMGQEVILRCVPISNHLYFYWYRQILGQKVEFLVSFYNNEISEKSEIFDDQFSVERPDGSNFTLKIRSTKLEDSAMYFCASTRTLAPTLRYTFGSGTRLTVV.

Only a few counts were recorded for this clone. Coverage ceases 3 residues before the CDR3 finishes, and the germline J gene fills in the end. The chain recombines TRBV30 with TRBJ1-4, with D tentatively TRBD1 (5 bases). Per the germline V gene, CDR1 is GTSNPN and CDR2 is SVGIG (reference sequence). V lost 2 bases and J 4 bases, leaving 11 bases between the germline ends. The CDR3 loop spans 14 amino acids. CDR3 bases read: TGTGCCTGGAGTCAGGGAAGGCTTAATGAAAAA. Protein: CAWSQGRLNEK. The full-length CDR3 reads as CAWSQGRLNEKLFF.

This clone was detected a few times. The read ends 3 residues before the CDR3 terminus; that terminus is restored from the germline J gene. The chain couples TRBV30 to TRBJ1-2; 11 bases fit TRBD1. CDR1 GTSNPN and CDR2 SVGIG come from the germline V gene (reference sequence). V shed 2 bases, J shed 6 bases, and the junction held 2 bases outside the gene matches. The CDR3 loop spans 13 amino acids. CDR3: CAWSMDRGHGYTF. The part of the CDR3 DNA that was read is TGTGCCTGGAGTATGGACAGGGGGCATGGC.

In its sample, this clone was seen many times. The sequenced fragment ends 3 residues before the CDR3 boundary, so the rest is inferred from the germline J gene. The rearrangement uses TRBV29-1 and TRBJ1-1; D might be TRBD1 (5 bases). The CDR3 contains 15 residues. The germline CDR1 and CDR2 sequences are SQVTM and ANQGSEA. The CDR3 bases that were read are TGCAGGGTTCCTGGTCGGTCAGGGCGCTACACTGAA. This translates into CRVPGRSGRYTE. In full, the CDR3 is CRVPGRSGRYTEAFF.

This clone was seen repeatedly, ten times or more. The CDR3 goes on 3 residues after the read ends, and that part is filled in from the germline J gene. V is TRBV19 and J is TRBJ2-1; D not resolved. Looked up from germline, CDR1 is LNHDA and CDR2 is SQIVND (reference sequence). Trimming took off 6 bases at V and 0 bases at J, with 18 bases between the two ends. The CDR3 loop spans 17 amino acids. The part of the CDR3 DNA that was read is TGTGCCAGTAGCATTTTTCCAGCGCTGAGCTCCTACAATGAG. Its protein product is CASSIFPALSSYNE. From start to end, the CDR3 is CASSIFPALSSYNEQFF.

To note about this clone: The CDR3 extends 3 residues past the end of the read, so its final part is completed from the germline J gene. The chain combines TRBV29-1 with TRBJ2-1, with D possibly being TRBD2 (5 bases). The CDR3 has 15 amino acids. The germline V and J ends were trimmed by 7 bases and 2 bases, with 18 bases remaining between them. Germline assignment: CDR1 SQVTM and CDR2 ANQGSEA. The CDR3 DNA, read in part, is TGCAGCGGCCAAACTGGCGGGCAAACCTACAATGAG. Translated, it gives CSGQTGGQTYNE. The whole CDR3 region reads CSGQTGGQTYNEQFF.

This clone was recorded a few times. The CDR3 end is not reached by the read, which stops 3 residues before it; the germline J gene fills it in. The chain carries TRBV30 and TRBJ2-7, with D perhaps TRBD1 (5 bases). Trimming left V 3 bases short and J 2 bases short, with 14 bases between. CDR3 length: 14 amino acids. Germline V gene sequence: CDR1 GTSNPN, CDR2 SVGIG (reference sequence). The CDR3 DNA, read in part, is TGTGCCTGGAGCCCCGGTGAAGGGGCCTACGAG. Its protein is CAWSPGEGAYE. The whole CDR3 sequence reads CAWSPGEGAYEQYF.

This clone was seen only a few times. The CDR3 loop reads CASSLTGANVLTF. The covered CDR3 bases are TGTGCCAGCAGCTTGACAGGGGCCAACGTC. This chain links TRBV7-2 with TRBJ2-6; no definite D call. The read terminates 3 residues before the CDR3 end, so the remaining end is supplied by the germline J gene. This CDR3 spans 13 amino acids. Between the trimmed V and J ends, which lost 3 bases and 4 bases, there was a span of 4 bases. CDR1 is SGHTA and CDR2 is FQGNSA in the germline V gene.

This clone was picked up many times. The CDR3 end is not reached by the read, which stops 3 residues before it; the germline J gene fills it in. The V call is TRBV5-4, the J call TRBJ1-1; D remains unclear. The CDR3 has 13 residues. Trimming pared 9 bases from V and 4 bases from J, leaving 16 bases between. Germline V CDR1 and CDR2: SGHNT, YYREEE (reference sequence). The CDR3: CATYRVDVTEAFF. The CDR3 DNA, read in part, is TGTGCCACATACAGAGTTGATGTCACTGAA.

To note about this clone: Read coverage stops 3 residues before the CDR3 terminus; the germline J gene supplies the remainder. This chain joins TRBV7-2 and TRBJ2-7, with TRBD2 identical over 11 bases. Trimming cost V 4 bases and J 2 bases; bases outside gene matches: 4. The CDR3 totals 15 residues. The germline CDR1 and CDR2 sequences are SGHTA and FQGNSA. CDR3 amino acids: CASSSGTSGTYEQYF. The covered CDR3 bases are TGTGCCAGCAGCTCCGGGACTAGCGGCACCTACGAG.

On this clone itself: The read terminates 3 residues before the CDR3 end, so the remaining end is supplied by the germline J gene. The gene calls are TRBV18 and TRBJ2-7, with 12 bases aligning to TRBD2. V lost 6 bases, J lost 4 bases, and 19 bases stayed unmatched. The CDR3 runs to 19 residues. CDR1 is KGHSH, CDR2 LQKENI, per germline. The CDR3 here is CASSTVGKSLTSGSYEQYF. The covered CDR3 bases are TGTGCCAGCTCCACGGTCGGGAAAAGCCTGACTAGCGGGAGTTACGAG.

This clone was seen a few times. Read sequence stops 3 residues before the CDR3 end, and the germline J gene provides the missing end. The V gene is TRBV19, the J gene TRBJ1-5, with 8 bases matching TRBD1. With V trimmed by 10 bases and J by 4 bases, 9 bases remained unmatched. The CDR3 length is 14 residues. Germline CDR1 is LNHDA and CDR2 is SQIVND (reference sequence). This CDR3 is CATEGTGDNQPQHF. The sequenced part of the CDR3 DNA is TGTGCCACTGAGGGGACAGGAGATAATCAGCCC.

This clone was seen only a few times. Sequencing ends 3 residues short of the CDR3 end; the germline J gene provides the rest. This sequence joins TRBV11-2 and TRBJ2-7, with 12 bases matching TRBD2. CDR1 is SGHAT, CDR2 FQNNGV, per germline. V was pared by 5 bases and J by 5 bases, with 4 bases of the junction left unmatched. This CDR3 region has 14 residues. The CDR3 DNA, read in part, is TGTGCCAGCAGCCTGGGACTAGCGGGCCACGAG. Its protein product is CASSLGLAGHE. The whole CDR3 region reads CASSLGLAGHEQYF.

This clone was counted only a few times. CDR3 amino acids: CASSTGTEAFF. The sequenced part of the CDR3 DNA is TGTGCCAGTAGTACCGGCACTGAA. The V gene is TRBV19, the J gene TRBJ1-1; D unresolved. With the read ending 3 residues before the CDR3 end, the germline J gene is used to fill in that end. Germline V gene sequence: CDR1 LNHDA, CDR2 SQIVND (reference sequence). Trimming took off 4 bases at V and 4 bases at J, with 4 bases between the two ends. The CDR3 is 11 residues long.

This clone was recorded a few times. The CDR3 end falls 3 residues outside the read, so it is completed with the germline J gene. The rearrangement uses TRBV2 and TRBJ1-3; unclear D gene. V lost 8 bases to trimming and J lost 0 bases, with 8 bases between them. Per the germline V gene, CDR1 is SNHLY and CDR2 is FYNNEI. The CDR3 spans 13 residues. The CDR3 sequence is CASSFSSGNTIYF. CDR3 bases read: TGTGCCAGCTCTTTCAGCTCTGGAAACACC.

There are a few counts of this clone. CDR3 bases read: TGTGCCAGCCCACAACGGACAGGGCAGAACACTGAA. Translated, it gives CASPQRTGQNTE. The whole CDR3 sequence reads CASPQRTGQNTEAFF. V usage is TRBV18 and J usage is TRBJ1-1, with 8 bases lining up with TRBD1. The read stops 3 residues short of the end of the CDR3; the missing end is completed from the germline J gene. From germline, CDR1 is KGHSH and CDR2 LQKENI. CDR3 size: 15 residues. V shed 8 bases, J shed 1 base, and the junction held 9 bases outside the gene matches. Full variable domain (remainder filled in from reference TRBV18 and TRBJ1-1): NAGVMQNPRHLVRRRGQEARLRCSPMKGHSHVYWYRQLPEEGLKFMVYLQKENIIDESGMPKERFSAEFPKEGPSILRIQQVVRGDSAAYFCASPQRTGQNTEAFFGQGTRLTVV.

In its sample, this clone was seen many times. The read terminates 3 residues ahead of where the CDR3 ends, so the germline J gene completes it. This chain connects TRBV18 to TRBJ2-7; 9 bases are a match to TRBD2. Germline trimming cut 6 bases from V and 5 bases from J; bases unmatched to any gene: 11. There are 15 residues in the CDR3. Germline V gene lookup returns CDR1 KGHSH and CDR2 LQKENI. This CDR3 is CASSWDGTSINEQYF. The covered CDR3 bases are TGTGCCAGCTCGTGGGACGGGACTAGCATCAACGAG.

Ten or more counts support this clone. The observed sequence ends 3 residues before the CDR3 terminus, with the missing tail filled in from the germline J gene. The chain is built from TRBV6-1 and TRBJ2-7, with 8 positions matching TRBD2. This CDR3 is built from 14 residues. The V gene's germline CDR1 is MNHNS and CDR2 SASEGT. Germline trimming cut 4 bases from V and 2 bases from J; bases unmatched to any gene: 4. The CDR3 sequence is CASSALAGPYEQYF. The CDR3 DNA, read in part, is TGTGCCAGCAGTGCCCTAGCGGGCCCCTACGAG.

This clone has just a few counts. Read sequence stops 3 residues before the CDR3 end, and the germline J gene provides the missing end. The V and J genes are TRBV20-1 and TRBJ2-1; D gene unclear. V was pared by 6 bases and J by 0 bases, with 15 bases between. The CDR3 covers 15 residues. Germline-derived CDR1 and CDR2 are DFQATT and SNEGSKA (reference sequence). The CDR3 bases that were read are TGCAGTGCCCGCACGACTGAGAGCTCCTACAATGAG. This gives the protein CSARTTESSYNE. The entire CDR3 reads CSARTTESSYNEQFF.

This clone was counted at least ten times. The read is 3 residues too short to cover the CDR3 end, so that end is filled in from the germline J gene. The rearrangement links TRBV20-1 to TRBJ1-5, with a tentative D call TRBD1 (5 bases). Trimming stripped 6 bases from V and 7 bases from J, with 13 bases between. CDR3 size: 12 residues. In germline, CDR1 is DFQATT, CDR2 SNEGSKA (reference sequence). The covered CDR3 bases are TGCAGTGCAGTCGAGGGGCTACAGCCC. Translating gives CSAVEGLQP. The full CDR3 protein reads CSAVEGLQPQHF.

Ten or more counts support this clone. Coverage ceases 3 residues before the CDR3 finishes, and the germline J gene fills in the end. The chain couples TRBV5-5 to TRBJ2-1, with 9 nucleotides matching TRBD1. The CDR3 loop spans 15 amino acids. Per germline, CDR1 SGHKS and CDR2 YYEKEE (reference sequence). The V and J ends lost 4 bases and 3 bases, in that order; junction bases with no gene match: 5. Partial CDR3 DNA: TGTGCCAGCAGCCGGGGACAGGGACTCTACAATGAG. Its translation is CASSRGQGLYNE. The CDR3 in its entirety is CASSRGQGLYNEQFF.

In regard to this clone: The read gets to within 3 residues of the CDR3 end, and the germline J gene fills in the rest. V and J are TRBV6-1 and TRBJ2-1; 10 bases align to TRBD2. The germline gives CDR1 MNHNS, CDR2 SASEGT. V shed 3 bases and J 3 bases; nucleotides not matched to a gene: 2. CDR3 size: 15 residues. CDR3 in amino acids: CASSDLAGGYNEQFF. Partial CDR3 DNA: TGTGCCAGCAGTGATTTAGCGGGGGGCTACAATGAG.